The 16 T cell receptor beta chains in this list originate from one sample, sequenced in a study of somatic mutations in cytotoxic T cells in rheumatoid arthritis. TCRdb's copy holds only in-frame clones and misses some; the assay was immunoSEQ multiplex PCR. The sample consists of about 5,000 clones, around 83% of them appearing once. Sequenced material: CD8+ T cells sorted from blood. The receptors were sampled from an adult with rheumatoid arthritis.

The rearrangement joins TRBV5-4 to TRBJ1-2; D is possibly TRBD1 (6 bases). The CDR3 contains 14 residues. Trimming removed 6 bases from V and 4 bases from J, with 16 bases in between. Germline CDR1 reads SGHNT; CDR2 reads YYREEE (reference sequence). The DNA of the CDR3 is TGTGCCAGCACCGGGGGGGGCACTGGCTATGGCTACACCTTC. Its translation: CASTGGGTGYGYTF.

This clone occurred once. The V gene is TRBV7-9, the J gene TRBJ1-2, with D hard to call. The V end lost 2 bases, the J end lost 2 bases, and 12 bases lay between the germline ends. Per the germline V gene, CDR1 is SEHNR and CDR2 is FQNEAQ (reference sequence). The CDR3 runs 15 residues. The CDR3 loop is CASSLIREWNYGYTF. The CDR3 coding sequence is TGTGCCAGCAGCTTAATCCGAGAGTGGAACTATGGCTACACCTTC.

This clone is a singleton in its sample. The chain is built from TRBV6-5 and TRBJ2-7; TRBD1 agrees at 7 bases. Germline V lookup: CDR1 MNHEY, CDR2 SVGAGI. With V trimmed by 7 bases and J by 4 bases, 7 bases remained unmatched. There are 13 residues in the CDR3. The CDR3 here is CASTSGGLYEQYF. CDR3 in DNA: TGTGCCAGCACTTCAGGGGGATTATACGAGCAGTACTTC.

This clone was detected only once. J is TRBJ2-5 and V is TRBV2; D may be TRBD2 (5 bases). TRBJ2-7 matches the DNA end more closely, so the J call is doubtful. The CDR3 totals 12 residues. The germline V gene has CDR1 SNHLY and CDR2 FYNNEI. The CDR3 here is CASSRTLNEQYF. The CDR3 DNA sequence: TGTGCCAGCAGTAGGACTTTGAACGAGCAGTACTTC.

For the CDR3, the DNA is TGTGCCAGCAGCACACGGACCGGAAACTATGGCTACACCTTC. This translates into CASSTRTGNYGYTF. The chain employs TRBV9 and TRBJ1-2; D not certain. The germline V gene has CDR1 SGDLS and CDR2 YYNGEE. The ends were cut back, 4 bases at V and 2 bases at J, with 12 bases in the middle. This CDR3 spans 14 amino acids.

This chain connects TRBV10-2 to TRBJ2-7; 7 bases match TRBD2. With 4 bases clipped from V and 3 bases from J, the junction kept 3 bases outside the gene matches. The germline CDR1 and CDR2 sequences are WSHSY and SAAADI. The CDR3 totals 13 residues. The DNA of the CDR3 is TGCGCCAGCAGTGGAAGCGGGAACTACGAGCAGTACTTC. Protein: CASSGSGNYEQYF.

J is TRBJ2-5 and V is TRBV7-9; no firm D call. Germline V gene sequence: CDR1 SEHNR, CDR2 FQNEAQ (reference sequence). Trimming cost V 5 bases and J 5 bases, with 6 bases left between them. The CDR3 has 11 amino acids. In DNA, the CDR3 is TGTGCCAGCAGCATACAGGAGACCCAGTACTTC. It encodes CASSIQETQYF.

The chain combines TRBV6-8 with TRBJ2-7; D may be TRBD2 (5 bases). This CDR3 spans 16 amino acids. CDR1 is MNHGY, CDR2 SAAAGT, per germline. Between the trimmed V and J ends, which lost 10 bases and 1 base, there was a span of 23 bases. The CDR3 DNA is TGTGCCACCCCAACCCGCCGGATAGGACTTTCCTACGAGCAGTACTTC. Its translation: CATPTRRIGLSYEQYF.

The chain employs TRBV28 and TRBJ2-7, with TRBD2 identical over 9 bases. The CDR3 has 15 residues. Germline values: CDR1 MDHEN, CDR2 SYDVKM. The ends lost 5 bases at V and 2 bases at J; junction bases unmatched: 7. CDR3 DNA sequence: TGTGCCAGCAGTCCTCAGCGGGAGGAGGCCTACGAGCAGTACTTC. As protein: CASSPQREEAYEQYF.

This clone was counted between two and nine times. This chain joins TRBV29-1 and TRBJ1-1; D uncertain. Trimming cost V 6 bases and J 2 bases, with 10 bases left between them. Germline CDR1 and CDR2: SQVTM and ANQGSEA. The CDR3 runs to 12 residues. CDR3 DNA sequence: TGCAGCGTCGTCCACGGTAACACTGAAGCTTTCTTT. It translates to CSVVHGNTEAFF.

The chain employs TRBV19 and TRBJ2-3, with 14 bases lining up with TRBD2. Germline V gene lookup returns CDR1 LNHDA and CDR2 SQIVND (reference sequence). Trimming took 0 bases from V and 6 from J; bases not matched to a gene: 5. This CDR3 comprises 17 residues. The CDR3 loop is CASSIDPGTSGSDTQYF. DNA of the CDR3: TGTGCCAGTAGTATAGACCCGGGGACTAGCGGGAGTGATACGCAGTATTTT.

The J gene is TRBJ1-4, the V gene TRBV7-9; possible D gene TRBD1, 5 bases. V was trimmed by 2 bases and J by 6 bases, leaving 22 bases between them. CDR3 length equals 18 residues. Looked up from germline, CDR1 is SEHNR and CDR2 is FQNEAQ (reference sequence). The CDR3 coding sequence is TGTGCCAGCAGCTTATCAGTCCGAGTTTCGGGGGGGGATGAAAAACTGTTTTTT. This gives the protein CASSLSVRVSGGDEKLFF.

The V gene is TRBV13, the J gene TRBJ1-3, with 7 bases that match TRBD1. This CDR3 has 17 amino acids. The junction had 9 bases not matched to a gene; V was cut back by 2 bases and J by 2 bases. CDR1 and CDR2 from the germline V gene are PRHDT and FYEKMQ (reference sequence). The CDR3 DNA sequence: TGTGCCAGCAGCTTATATGGGAGGGACAGACCTGGAAACACCATATATTTT. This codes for CASSLYGRDRPGNTIYF.

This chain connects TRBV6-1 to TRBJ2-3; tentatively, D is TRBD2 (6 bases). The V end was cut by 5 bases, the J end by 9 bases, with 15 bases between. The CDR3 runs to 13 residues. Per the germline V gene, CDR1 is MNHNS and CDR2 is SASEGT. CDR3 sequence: CASSSGGLATQYF. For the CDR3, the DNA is TGTGCCAGCAGTTCCGGGGGACTCGCGACGCAGTATTTT.

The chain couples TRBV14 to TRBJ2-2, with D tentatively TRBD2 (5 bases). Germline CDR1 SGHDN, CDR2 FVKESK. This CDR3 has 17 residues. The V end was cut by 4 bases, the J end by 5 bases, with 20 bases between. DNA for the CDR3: TGTGCCAGCAGCCCCTTTCATTACACCACGGGGACCGGGGAGCTGTTTTTT. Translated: CASSPFHYTTGTGELFF.

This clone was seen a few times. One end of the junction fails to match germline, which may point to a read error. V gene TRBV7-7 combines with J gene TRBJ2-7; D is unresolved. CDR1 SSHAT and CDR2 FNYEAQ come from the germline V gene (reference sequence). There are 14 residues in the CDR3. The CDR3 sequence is CASSLNTGSYEQYF. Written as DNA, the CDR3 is TGTGCTAGCAGCTTGAACACCGGATCCTACGAGCAGTACTTC.